This TCR beta chain was recorded in a study of T cells in Graves' hyperthyroidism and ophthalmopathy. TCR beta CDR3 regions were amplified from RNA transcripts. Primed by the HTBI set, a first-round RT-PCR was run on the TCR CDR3. TCRdb reanalysed the multiplex PCR reads using MiXCR and keeps one entry per CDR3 protein. The sample contains roughly 570,000 distinct CDR3 sequences, approximately 44% of which appear only once. The study's findings and limits: From stable hyperthyroidism, ophthalmopathy was separated by a 13 V-J model. The blood repertoire included most of the expanded thyroid clonotypes above 0.001. Ophthalmopathy, as predicted by the model, came a median roughly 6.3 months after the prediction.

This clonotype turned up a few times. What it binds is not known. The diagnoses drew upon clinical symptoms, serum thyroxine and TRAb, thyroid ultrasound and orbital computed tomography. The CDR3 extends over 15 amino acids. CDR1 and CDR2 from the germline V gene are MNHEY and SMNVEV (reference sequence). Germline trimming cut 6 bases from V and 1 base from J; bases unmatched to any gene: 4. This TCR was sampled from a woman younger than 30 with Graves' hyperthyroidism. The source material was peripheral blood or thyroid tissue (not recorded which). The rearrangement joins TRBV27 to TRBJ1-5; the match to TRBD1 covers 9 bases. In nucleotides, the CDR3 is TGTGCCAGCAGAACAGGGGGCTGGAGCAATCAGCCCCAGCATTTT. Translation gives CASRTGGWSNQPQHF.